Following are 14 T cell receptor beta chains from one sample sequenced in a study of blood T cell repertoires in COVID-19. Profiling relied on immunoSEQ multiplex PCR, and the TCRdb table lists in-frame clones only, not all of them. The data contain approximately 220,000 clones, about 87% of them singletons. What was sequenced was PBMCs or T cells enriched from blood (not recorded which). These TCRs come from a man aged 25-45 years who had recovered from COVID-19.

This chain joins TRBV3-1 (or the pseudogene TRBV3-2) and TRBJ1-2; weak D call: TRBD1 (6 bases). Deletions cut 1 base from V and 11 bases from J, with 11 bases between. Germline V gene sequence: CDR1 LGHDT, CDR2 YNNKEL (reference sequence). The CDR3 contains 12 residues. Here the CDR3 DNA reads TGTGCCAGCAGCCAAGCCAGGGGTGGTTACACCTTC. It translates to CASSQARGGYTF.

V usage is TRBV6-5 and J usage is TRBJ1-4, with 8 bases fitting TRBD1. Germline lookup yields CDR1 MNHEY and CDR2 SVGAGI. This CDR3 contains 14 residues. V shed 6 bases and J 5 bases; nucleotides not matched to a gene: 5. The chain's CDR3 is CASSLQGGNEKLFF. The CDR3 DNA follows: TGTGCCAGCAGCCTACAGGGGGGGAATGAAAAACTGTTTTTT.

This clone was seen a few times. The chain's CDR3 is CASSFGLALDEQFF. In nucleotides, the CDR3 is TGTGCCAGCAGCTTCGGACTAGCTCTCGATGAGCAGTTCTTC. V usage is TRBV11-2 and J usage is TRBJ2-1; TRBD2 matches 8 bases. Germline-derived CDR1 and CDR2 are SGHAT and FQNNGV. The CDR3 runs 14 residues. The V and J ends lost 3 bases and 8 bases, in that order; junction bases with no gene match: 6.

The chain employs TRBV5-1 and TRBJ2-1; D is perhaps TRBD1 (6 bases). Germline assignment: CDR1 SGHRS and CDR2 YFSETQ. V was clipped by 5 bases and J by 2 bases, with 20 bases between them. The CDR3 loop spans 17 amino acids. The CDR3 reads CASSVQGKGVPYNEQFF. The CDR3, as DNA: TGCGCCAGCAGTGTACAGGGAAAGGGTGTGCCCTACAATGAGCAGTTCTTC.

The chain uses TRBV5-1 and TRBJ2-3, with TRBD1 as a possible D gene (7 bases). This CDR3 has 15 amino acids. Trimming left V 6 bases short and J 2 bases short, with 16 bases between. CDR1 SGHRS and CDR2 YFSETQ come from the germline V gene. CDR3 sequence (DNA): TGCGCCAGCACCGACCCAGGGGGGCCCACAGATACGCAGTATTTT. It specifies CASTDPGGPTDTQYF.

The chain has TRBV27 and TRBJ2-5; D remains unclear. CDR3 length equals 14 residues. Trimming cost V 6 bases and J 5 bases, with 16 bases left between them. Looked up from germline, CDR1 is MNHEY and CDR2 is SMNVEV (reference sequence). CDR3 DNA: TGTGCCAGCAGACCCGAGGATTTTGGGGAGACCCAGTACTTC. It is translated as CASRPEDFGETQYF.

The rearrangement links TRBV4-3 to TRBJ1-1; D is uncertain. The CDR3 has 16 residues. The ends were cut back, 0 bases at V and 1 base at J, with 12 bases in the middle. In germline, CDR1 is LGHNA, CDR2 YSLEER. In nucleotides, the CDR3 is TGCGCCAGCAGCCAAGAATTTCTCAATAGGAACACTGAAGCTTTCTTT. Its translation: CASSQEFLNRNTEAFF.

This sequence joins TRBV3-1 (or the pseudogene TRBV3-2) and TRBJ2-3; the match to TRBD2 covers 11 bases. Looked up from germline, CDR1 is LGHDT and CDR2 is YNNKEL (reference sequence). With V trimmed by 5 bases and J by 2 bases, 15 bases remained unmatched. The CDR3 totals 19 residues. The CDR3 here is CASSTELWGTSGTTDTQYF. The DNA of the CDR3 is TGTGCCAGCAGCACAGAGTTATGGGGGACTAGCGGAACCACAGATACGCAGTATTTT.

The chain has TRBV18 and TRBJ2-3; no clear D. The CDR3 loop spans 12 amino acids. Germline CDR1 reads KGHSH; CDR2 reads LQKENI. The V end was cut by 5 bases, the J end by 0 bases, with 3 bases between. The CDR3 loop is CASSTSTDTQYF. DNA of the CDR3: TGTGCCAGCTCAACTAGCACAGATACGCAGTATTTT.

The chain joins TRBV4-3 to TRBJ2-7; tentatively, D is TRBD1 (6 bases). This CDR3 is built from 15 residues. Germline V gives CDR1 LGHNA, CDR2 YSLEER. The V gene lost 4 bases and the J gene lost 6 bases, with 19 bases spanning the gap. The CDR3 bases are TGCGCCAGCAGCCCCCACTTAACAGGGTCGGGCGAGCAGTACTTC. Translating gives CASSPHLTGSGEQYF.

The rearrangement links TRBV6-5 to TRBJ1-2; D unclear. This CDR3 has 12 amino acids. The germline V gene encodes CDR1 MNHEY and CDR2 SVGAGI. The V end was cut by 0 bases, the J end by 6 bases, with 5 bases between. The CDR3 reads CASSYSGDGYTF. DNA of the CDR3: TGTGCCAGCAGTTACTCCGGGGATGGCTACACCTTC.

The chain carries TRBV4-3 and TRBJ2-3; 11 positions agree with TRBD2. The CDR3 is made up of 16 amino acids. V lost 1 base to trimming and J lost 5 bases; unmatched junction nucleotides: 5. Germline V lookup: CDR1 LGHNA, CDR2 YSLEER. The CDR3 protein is CASSQALAGAGDTQYF. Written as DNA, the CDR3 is TGCGCCAGCAGCCAAGCACTAGCGGGGGCGGGAGATACGCAGTATTTT.

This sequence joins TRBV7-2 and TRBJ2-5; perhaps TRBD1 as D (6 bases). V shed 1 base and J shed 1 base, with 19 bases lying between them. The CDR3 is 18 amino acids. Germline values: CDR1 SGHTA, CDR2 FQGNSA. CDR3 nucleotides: TGTGCCAGCAGCTTAGGGTGGGAACAGGGAGTATTCCAAGAGACCCAGTACTTC. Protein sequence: CASSLGWEQGVFQETQYF.

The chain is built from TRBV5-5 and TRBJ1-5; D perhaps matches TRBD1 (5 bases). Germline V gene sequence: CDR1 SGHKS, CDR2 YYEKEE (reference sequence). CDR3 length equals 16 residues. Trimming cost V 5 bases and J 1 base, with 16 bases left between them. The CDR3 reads CASSSQGALSNQPQHF. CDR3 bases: TGTGCCAGCAGTTCACAAGGGGCCCTAAGCAATCAGCCCCAGCATTTT.